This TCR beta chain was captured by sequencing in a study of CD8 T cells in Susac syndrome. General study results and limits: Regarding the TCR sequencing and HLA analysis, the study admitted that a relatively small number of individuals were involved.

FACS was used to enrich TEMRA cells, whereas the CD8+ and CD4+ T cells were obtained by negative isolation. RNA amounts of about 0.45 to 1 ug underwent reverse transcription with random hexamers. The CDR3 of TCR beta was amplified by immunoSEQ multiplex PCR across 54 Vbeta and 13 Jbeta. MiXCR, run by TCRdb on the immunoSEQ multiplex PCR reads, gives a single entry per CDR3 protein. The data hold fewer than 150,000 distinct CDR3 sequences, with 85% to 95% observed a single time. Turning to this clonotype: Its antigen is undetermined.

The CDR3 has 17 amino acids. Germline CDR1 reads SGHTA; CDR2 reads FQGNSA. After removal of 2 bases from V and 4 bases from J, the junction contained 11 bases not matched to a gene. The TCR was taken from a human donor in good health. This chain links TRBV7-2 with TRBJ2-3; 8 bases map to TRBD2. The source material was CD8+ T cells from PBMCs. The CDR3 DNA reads TGTGCCAGCAGCTTAACGGGGCCTAGCGGGTACGCAGATACGCAGTATTTT. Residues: CASSLTGPSGYADTQYF.